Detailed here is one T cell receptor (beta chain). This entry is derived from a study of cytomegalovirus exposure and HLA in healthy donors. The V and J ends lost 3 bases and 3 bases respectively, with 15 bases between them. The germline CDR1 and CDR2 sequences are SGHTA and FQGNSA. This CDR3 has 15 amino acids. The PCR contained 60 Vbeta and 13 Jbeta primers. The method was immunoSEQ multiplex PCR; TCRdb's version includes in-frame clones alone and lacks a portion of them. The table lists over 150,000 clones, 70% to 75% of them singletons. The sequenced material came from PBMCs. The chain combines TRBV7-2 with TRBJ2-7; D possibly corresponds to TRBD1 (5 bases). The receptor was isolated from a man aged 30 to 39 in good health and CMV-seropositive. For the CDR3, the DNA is TGTGCCAGCAGCTTGGCAGGACAAATAAGCTACGAGCAGTACTTC. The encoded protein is CASSLAGQISYEQYF.